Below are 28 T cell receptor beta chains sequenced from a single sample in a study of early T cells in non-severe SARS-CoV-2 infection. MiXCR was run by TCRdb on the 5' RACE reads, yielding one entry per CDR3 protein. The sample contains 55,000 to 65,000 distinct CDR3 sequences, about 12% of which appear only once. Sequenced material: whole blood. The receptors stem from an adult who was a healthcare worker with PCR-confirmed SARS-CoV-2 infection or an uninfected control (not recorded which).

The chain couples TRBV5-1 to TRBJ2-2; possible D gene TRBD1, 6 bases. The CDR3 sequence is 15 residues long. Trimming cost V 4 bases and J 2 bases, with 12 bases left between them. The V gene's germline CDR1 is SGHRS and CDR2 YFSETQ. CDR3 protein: CASSLRQANTGELFF. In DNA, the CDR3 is TGCGCCAGCAGCCTCAGACAGGCTAACACCGGGGAGCTGTTTTTT. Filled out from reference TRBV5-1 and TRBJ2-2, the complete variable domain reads KAGVTQTPRYLIKTRGQQVTLSCSPISGHRSVSWYQQTPGQGLQFLFEYFSETQRNKGNFPGRFSGRQFSNSRSEMNVSTLELGDSALYLCASSLRQANTGELFFGEGSRLTVL.

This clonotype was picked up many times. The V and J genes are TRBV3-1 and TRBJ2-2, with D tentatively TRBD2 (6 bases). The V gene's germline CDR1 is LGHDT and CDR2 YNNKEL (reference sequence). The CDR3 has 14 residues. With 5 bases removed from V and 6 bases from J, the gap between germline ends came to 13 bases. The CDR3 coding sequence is TGTGCCAGCAGCTTGACATGGGGGGCCGGGGAGCTGTTTTTT. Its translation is CASSLTWGAGELFF.

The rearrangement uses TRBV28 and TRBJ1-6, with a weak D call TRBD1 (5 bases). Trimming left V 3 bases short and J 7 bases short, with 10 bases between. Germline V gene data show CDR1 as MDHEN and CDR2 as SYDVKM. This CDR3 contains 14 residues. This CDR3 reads CASSFLGVNSPLHF. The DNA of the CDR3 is TGTGCCAGCAGTTTTTTGGGGGTCAATTCACCCCTCCACTTT.

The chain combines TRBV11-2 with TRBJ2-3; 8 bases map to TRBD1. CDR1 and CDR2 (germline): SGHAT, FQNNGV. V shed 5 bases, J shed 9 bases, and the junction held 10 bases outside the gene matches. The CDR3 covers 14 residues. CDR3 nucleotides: TGTGCCAGCAGCCGCGGGACAGGTGGTGAAACGCAGTATTTT. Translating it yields CASSRGTGGETQYF.

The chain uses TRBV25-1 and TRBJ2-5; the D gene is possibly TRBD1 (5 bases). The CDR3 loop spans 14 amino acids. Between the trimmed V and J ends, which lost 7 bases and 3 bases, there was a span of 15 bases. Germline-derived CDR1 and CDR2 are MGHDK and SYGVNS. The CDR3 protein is CASTEPPTEETQYF. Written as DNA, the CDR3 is TGTGCCAGCACCGAGCCCCCGACAGAAGAGACCCAGTACTTC.

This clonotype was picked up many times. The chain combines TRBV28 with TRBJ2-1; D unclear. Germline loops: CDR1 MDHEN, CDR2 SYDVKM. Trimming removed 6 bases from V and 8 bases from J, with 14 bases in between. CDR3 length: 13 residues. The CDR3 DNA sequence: TGTGCCAGCAGAGCACCCCCGTGGGATGAGCAGTTCTTC. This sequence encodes CASRAPPWDEQFF.

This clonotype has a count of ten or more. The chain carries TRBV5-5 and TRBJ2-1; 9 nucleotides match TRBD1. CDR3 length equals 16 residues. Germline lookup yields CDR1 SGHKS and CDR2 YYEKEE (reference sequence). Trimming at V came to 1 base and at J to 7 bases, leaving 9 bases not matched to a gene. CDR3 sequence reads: CASSLPRTGVGNEQFF. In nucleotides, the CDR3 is TGTGCCAGCAGCTTGCCCAGGACAGGGGTCGGTAATGAGCAGTTCTTC.

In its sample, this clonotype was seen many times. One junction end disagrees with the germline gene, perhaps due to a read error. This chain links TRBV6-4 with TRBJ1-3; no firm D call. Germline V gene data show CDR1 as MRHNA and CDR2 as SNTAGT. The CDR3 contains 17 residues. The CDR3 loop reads CASSDSQAQSSENTIYF. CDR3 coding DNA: TGTGCCAGCAGTGACTCCCAAGCCCAGAGCTCTGAAAACACCATATATTTT.

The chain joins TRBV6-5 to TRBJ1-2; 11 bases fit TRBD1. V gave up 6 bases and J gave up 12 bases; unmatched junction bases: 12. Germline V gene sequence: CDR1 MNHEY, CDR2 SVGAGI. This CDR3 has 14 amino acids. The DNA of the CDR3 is TGTGCCAGCAGGATGGACCGGGACAGGGGGAGAAACACCTTC. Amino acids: CASRMDRDRGRNTF.

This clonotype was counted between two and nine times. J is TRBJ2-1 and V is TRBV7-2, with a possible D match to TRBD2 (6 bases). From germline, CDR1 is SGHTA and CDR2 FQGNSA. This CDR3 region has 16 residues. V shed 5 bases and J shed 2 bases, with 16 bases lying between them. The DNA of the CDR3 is TGTGCCAGCAGCGTAACTAGCTCCAATACCTACAATGAGCAGTTCTTC. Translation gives CASSVTSSNTYNEQFF.

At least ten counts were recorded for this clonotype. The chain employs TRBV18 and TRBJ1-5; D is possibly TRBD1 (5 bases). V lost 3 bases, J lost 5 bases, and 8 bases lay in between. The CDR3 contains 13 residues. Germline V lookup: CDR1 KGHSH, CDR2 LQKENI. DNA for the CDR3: TGTGCCAGCTCACCGGGGCGGGATCAGCCCCAGCATTTT. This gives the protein CASSPGRDQPQHF.

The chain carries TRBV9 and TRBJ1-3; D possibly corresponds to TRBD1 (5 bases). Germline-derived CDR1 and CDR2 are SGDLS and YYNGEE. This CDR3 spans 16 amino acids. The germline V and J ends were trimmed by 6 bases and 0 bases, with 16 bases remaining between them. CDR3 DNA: TGTGCCAGCACCCATCCGGGGACGGACTCTGGAAACACCATATATTTT. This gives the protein CASTHPGTDSGNTIYF.

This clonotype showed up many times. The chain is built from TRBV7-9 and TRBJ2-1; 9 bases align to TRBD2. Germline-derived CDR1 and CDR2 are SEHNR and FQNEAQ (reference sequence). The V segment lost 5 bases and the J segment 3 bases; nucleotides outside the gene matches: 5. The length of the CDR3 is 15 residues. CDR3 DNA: TGTGCCAGCAGCGGAAGCGGGAGGTACTACAATGAGCAGTTCTTC. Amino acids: CASSGSGRYYNEQFF.

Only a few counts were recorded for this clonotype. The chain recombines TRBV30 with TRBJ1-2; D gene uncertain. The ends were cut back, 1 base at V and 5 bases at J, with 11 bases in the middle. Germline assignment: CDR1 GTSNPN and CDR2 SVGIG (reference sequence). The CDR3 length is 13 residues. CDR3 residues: CAWSGSRRYGYTF. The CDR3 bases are TGTGCCTGGAGTGGATCCAGGAGGTATGGCTACACCTTC.

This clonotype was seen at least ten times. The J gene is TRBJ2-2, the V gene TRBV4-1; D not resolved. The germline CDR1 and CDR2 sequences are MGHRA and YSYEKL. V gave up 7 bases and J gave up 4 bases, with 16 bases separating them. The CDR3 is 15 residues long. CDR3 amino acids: CASTPGDTVTGELFF. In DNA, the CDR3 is TGCGCCAGCACCCCAGGAGACACTGTCACCGGGGAGCTGTTTTTT.

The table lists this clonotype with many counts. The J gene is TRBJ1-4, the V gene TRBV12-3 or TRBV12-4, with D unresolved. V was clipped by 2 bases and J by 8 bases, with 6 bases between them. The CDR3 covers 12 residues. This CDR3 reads CASSLSEEKLFF. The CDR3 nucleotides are TGTGCCAGCAGTTTAAGCGAGGAAAAACTGTTTTTT.

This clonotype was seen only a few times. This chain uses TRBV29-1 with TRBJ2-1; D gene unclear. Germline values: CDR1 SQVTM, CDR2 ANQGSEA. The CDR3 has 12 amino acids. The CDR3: CVGLFSYNEQFF. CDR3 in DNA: TGCGTGGGCTTGTTCTCCTACAATGAGCAGTTCTTC.

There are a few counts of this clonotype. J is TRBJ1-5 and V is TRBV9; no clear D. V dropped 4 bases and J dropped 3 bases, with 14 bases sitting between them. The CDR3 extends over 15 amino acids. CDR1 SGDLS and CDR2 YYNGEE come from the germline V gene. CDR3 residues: CASSSDQWTNQPQHF. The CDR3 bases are TGTGCCAGCAGCTCCGACCAATGGACCAATCAGCCCCAGCATTTT.

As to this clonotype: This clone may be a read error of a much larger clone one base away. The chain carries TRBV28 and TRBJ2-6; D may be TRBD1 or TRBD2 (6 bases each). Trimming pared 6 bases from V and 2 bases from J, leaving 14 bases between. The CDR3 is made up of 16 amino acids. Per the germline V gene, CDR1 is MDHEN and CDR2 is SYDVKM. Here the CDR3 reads CASSRGGQTGANVLTF. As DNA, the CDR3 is TGTGCCAGCAGCCGGGGAGGACAGACTGGGGCCAACGTCCTGACTTTC.

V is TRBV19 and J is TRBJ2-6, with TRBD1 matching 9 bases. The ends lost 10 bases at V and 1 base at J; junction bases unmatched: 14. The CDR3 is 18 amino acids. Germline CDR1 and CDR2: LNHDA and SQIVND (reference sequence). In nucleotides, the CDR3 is TGTGCCACCAAGGAAATCCGGGACAGGGTATCTGGGGCCAACGTCCTGACTTTC. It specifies CATKEIRDRVSGANVLTF. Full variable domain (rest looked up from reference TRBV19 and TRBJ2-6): DGGITQSPKYLFRKEGQNVTLSCEQNLNHDAMYWYRQDPGQGLRLIYYSQIVNDFQKGDIAEGYSVSREKKESFPLTVTSAQKNPTAFYLCATKEIRDRVSGANVLTFGAGSRLTVL.

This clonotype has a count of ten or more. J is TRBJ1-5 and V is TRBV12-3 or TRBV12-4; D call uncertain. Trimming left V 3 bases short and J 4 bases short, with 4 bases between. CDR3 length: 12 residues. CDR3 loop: CASSFDNQPQHF. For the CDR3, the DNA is TGTGCCAGCAGTTTCGATAATCAGCCCCAGCATTTT.

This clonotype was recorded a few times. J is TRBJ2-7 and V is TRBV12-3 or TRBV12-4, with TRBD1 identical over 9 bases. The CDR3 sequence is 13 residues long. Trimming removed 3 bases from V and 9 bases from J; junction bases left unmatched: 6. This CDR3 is CASSLRDRVWQYF. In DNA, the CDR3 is TGTGCCAGCAGTTTGCGGGACAGGGTATGGCAGTACTTC.

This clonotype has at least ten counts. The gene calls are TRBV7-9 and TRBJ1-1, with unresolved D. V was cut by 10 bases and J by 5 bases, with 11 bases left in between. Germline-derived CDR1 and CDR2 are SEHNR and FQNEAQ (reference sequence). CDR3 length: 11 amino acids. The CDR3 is CATTAGTEAFF. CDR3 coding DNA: TGTGCCACCACAGCGGGAACTGAAGCTTTCTTT.

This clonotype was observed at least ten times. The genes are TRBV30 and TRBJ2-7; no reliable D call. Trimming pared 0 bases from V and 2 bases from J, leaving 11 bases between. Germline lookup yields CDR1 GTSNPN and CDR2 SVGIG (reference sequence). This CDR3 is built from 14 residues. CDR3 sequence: CAWSVRGIAYEQYF. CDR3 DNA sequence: TGTGCCTGGAGTGTACGTGGGATCGCCTACGAGCAGTACTTC.

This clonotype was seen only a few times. The CDR3 is CASSLRQGTLNYGYTF. As DNA, the CDR3 is TGTGCCAGTAGTCTTAGACAGGGGACTCTTAACTATGGCTACACCTTC. The V and J genes are TRBV19 and TRBJ1-2, with TRBD1 identical over 8 bases. The CDR3 totals 16 residues. V dropped 5 bases and J dropped 1; count of bases not matched to a gene: 9. Germline lookup yields CDR1 LNHDA and CDR2 SQIVND (reference sequence).

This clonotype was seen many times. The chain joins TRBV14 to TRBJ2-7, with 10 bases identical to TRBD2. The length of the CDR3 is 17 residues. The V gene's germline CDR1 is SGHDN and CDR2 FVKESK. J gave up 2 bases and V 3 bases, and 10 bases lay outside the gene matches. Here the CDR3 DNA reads TGTGCCAGCAGCCAGGGGGTAGCGGGGGGCCGAACCTACGAGCAGTACTTC. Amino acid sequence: CASSQGVAGGRTYEQYF.

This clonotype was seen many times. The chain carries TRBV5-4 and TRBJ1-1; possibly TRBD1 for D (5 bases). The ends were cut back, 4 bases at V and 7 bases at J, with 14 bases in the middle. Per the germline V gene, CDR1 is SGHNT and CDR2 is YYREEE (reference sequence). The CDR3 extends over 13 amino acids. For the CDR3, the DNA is TGTGCCAGCAGCGGACGGGGCACCGGTGAAGCTTTCTTT. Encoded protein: CASSGRGTGEAFF.

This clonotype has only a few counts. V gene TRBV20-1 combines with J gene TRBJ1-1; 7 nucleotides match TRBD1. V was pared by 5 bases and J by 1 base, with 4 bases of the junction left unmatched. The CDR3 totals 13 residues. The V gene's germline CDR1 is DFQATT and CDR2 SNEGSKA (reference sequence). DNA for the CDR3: TGCAGTGCTCCGGGACAGCCGAACACTGAAGCTTTCTTT. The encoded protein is CSAPGQPNTEAFF.